These 8 T cell receptor beta chains share one sample of origin, sequenced in a study of T-cell reconstitution after alpha-beta-depleted transplantation in children. Unique molecular identifiers featured in how the TCRbeta library was prepared. TCRdb re-analysed the PCR reads in MiXCR, keeping a single row per CDR3 protein. The sample includes over 550,000 distinct CDR3 sequences, roughly 10% of them seen just once. The sample in question was PBMCs from the stem cell graft donor, obtained from the stem cell graft. The receptors stem from a human donor who donated a stem cell graft to a child with acute myeloid leukemia.

This clonotype was found many times. The chain joins TRBV25-1 to TRBJ2-1, with a tentative D call TRBD1 (6 bases). The CDR3 covers 19 residues. Per the germline V gene, CDR1 is MGHDK and CDR2 is SYGVNS. Deletions cut 0 bases from V and 0 bases from J, with 18 bases between. This chain's CDR3 is CASSEYGGGRPSSYNEQFF. The CDR3 nucleotides read TGTGCCAGCAGTGAATATGGGGGCGGGCGCCCCAGCTCCTACAATGAGCAGTTCTTC.

The chain has TRBV4-3 and TRBJ2-1, with 8 bases identical to TRBD2. CDR1 LGHNA and CDR2 YSLEER come from the germline V gene. The CDR3 loop spans 17 amino acids. J gave up 8 bases and V 1 base, and 13 bases lay outside the gene matches. The CDR3 DNA reads TGCGCCAGCAGCCAAGGCATGGGGGGACTAGAGGGGGATGAGCAGTTCTTC. Translated: CASSQGMGGLEGDEQFF.

The V and J genes are TRBV7-2 and TRBJ2-3; TRBD2 matches 8 bases. Germline V CDR1 and CDR2: SGHTA, FQGNSA. The CDR3 is 15 residues long. V lost 6 bases to trimming and J lost 5 bases; unmatched junction nucleotides: 10. The CDR3 sequence: CASRGDAGGGDTQYF. The DNA for the CDR3 is TGTGCCAGCAGGGGCGACGCGGGAGGTGGAGATACGCAGTATTTT.

This clonotype was seen repeatedly, ten times or more. This chain uses TRBV27 with TRBJ2-3; 7 bases align to TRBD1. CDR3 length equals 13 residues. The V gene's germline CDR1 is MNHEY and CDR2 SMNVEV (reference sequence). With 6 bases clipped from V and 6 bases from J, the junction kept 6 bases outside the gene matches. CDR3 region: CASRTGSSDTQYF. The CDR3 region has the DNA TGTGCCAGCAGGACAGGGTCGTCGGATACGCAGTATTTT.

The chain is built from TRBV21-1 and TRBJ2-5; the table's D call TRBD2 went unverified against the DNA. TRBV21-1 counts as a pseudogene. CDR3 length equals 16 residues. CDR3 DNA: TGTGCCAGCAGCAAGGCGGGACTAGCGGCACAAGAGACCCAGTACTTC. This codes for CASSKAGLAAQETQYF.

CDR3 residues: CASSPTSGIRLNIQYF. In DNA form, the CDR3 reads TGTGCCAGCAGCCCCACTAGCGGGATCCGGCTAAACATTCAGTACTTC. V usage is TRBV3-1 and J usage is TRBJ2-4; 10 nucleotides agree with TRBD2. The CDR3 covers 16 residues. With V trimmed by 4 bases and J by 6 bases, 9 bases remained unmatched. In germline, CDR1 is LGHDT, CDR2 YNNKEL (reference sequence).

The chain has TRBV5-5 and TRBJ1-1; D is ambiguous. Germline V lookup: CDR1 SGHKS, CDR2 YYEKEE (reference sequence). Trimming stripped 4 bases from V and 5 bases from J, with 15 bases between. This CDR3 spans 14 amino acids. CDR3 protein: CASSPTWRVTEAFF. The CDR3 nucleotides read TGTGCCAGCAGCCCGACTTGGCGGGTTACTGAAGCTTTCTTT.

The J gene is TRBJ2-3, the V gene TRBV6-2 or TRBV6-3, with 10 bases identical to TRBD2. V shed 6 bases and J 2 bases; nucleotides not matched to a gene: 11. The CDR3 loop spans 17 amino acids. Germline CDR1 MNHEY, CDR2 SVGEGT. Here the CDR3 DNA reads TGTGCCAGCAGACCAAGAACTAGCGGGACGTTCACAGATACGCAGTATTTT. It is translated as CASRPRTSGTFTDTQYF.